What follows are 21 T cell receptor beta chains derived from one specimen sequenced in a study of blood T cell repertoires in COVID-19. This table comes from immunoSEQ multiplex PCR, and its TCRdb copy is limited to in-frame clones, with some not included. The repertoire holds around 60,000 clones, with around four fifths as singletons. Source material: peripheral blood. Every receptor here comes from a woman older than 75 with acute or convalescent COVID-19.

This chain uses TRBV6-1 with TRBJ1-1; a possible D gene is TRBD1 (5 bases). Germline V gene lookup returns CDR1 MNHNS and CDR2 SASEGT. This CDR3 has 15 amino acids. V lost 6 bases to trimming and J lost 1 base, with 15 bases between them. The CDR3 sequence: CASRAPGNRNTEAFF. DNA of the CDR3: TGTGCCAGCAGGGCTCCAGGGAATCGGAACACTGAAGCTTTCTTT.

V is TRBV19 and J is TRBJ2-3; 12 bases are a match to TRBD2. CDR1 and CDR2 from the germline V gene are LNHDA and SQIVND (reference sequence). J gave up 7 bases and V 9 bases, and 5 bases lay outside the gene matches. This CDR3 has 13 amino acids. CDR3 nucleotides: TGTGCCAGCAGGACTAGCGGGGCTCATACGCAGTATTTT. Its translation: CASRTSGAHTQYF.

V gene TRBV7-3 combines with J gene TRBJ1-2; tentatively, D is TRBD1 (6 bases). Trimming cost V 0 bases and J 4 bases, with 12 bases left between them. The CDR3 extends over 15 amino acids. From germline, CDR1 is SGHTA and CDR2 FQGTGA. The CDR3 DNA follows: TGTGCCAGCAGCTTAACGGGGGGGCAGATCTATGGCTACACCTTC. As protein: CASSLTGGQIYGYTF. The full variable domain, in which reference TRBV7-3 and TRBJ1-2 provide the parts outside the CDR3, is GAGVSQTPSNKVTEKGKYVELRCDPISGHTALYWYRQSLGQGPEFLIYFQGTGAADDSGLPNDRFFAVRPEGSVSTLKIQRTERGDSAVYLCASSLTGGQIYGYTFGSGTRLTVV.

The chain is built from TRBV9 and TRBJ2-5, with 8 positions matching TRBD1. The CDR3 extends over 17 amino acids. Per the germline V gene, CDR1 is SGDLS and CDR2 is YYNGEE. After removal of 0 bases from V and 5 bases from J, the junction contained 12 bases not matched to a gene. This CDR3 reads CASSVDPGRGPTETQYF. The CDR3 DNA sequence: TGTGCCAGCAGCGTAGATCCCGGCAGGGGGCCCACGGAGACCCAGTACTTC. Full variable domain (outside the CDR3, taken from reference TRBV9 and TRBJ2-5): DSGVTQTPKHLITATGQRVTLRCSPRSGDLSVYWYQQSLDQGLQFLIQYYNGEERAKGNILERFSAQQFPDLHSELNLSSLELGDSALYFCASSVDPGRGPTETQYFGPGTRLLVL.

This chain uses TRBV5-6 with TRBJ2-1; 11 positions match TRBD2. The CDR3 runs 15 residues. The V gene end was trimmed by 5 bases and the J gene end by 4 bases; junction bases not matched to a gene: 5. The germline V gene encodes CDR1 SGHDT and CDR2 YYEEEE. The CDR3 loop is CASSPGLAGYNEQFF. As DNA, the CDR3 is TGTGCCAGCAGTCCCGGACTAGCGGGTTACAATGAGCAGTTCTTC.

This clone was detected once. This chain uses TRBV19 with TRBJ1-1, with D possibly TRBD1 on 5 matching bases. Germline V gives CDR1 LNHDA, CDR2 SQIVND (reference sequence). The CDR3 consists of 15 residues. Trimming took 3 bases from V and 5 from J, leaving 16 bases between them. The CDR3 sequence is CASSIGSTGRTEAFF. The CDR3 region has the DNA TGTGCCAGTAGTATTGGGTCCACAGGAAGAACTGAAGCTTTCTTT. The variable domain in full, with the rest retrieved from reference TRBV19 and TRBJ1-1, is DGGITQSPKYLFRKEGQNVTLSCEQNLNHDAMYWYRQDPGQGLRLIYYSQIVNDFQKGDIAEGYSVSREKKESFPLTVTSAQKNPTAFYLCASSIGSTGRTEAFFGQGTRLTVV.

The chain uses TRBV4-2 and TRBJ1-4, with D maybe TRBD1 (5 bases). The CDR3 has 15 residues. The germline gives CDR1 LGHNA, CDR2 YNFKEQ. The V end was cut by 3 bases, the J end by 8 bases, with 16 bases between. As DNA, the CDR3 is TGTGCCAGCAGCCAGGGGGGACCGCGGCGCGAAAAACTGTTTTTT. This translates into CASSQGGPRREKLFF.

The chain recombines TRBV7-2 with TRBJ2-1, with D perhaps TRBD2 (5 bases). V lost 0 bases and J 6 bases, leaving 12 bases between the germline ends. CDR1 and CDR2 from the germline V gene are SGHTA and FQGNSA. CDR3 length equals 15 residues. The CDR3 sequence is CASSLALAAFNEQFF. The CDR3 nucleotides are TGTGCCAGCAGCTTAGCTCTAGCCGCATTCAATGAGCAGTTCTTC.

This sequence joins TRBV7-9 and TRBJ2-4, with TRBD1 matching over 9 bases. Germline V gene lookup returns CDR1 SEHNR and CDR2 FQNEAQ (reference sequence). The CDR3 length is 18 residues. The V segment lost 1 base and the J segment 0 bases; nucleotides outside the gene matches: 7. The chain's CDR3 is CASSLVMGTGIAKNIQYF. Here the CDR3 DNA reads TGTGCCAGCAGCTTAGTAATGGGGACAGGGATAGCCAAAAACATTCAGTACTTC.

As DNA, the CDR3 is TGTGCCAGCAGCCAGGGGGGACAGGGGGCTAATGAAAAACTGTTTTTT. It encodes CASSQGGQGANEKLFF. V usage is TRBV7-2 and J usage is TRBJ1-4, with 11 bases fitting TRBD1. Germline V gives CDR1 SGHTA, CDR2 FQGNSA. The CDR3 spans 16 residues. The ends lost 5 bases at V and 3 bases at J; junction bases unmatched: 5.

V is TRBV7-3 and J is TRBJ2-1; TRBD2 aligns across 10 bases. V trimming: 5 bases; J trimming: 2 bases; junction bases outside the gene matches: 6. The length of the CDR3 is 16 residues. The germline V gene encodes CDR1 SGHTA and CDR2 FQGTGA. DNA of the CDR3: TGTGCCAGCAGCCCCAAACTAGCGGGGACCTACAATGAGCAGTTCTTC. Its protein product is CASSPKLAGTYNEQFF.

The chain employs TRBV30 and TRBJ1-2; 10 bases line up with TRBD1. The J segment lost 7 bases and the V segment lost 1 base, leaving 9 bases of the junction unmatched. CDR3 length: 15 amino acids. Looked up from germline, CDR1 is GTSNPN and CDR2 is SVGIG (reference sequence). The CDR3 DNA follows: TGTGCCTGGAGTGGTGGGACAGGGGATTACCTTGGCTACACCTTC. Protein sequence: CAWSGGTGDYLGYTF. Together with reference TRBV30 and TRBJ1-2, the CDR3 gives the full variable domain: SQTIHQWPATLVQPVGSPLSLECTVEGTSNPNLYWYRQAAGRGLQLLFYSVGIGQISSEVPQNLSASRPQDRQFILSSKKLLLSDSGFYLCAWSGGTGDYLGYTFGSGTRLTVV.

Here the CDR3 reads CSVVGESNQPQHF. For the CDR3, the DNA is TGCAGCGTTGTCGGAGAAAGCAATCAGCCCCAGCATTTT. The J gene is TRBJ1-5, the V gene TRBV29-1; D is unclear. Trimming shortened V by 4 bases and J by 1 base, and 8 bases separated the two germline ends. The V gene's germline CDR1 is SQVTM and CDR2 ANQGSEA. This CDR3 is built from 13 residues.

This chain joins TRBV7-3 and TRBJ1-1; D gene uncertain. The CDR3 contains 15 residues. Germline V CDR1 and CDR2: SGHTA, FQGTGA. V lost 1 base to trimming and J lost 5 bases, with 14 bases between them. CDR3 coding DNA: TGTGCCAGCAGCTTAAATGGGGAGAGGAGGACTGAAGCTTTCTTT. Encoded protein: CASSLNGERRTEAFF.

This clone has more than one count but fewer than ten. The rearrangement uses TRBV2 and TRBJ1-1; D possibly corresponds to TRBD1 (5 bases). This CDR3 has 12 residues. CDR1 SNHLY and CDR2 FYNNEI come from the germline V gene. Trimming pared 4 bases from V and 5 bases from J, leaving 8 bases between. The CDR3 here is CASSARGTEAFF. Here the CDR3 DNA reads TGTGCCAGCAGTGCTAGGGGAACTGAAGCTTTCTTT.

V gene TRBV6-1 combines with J gene TRBJ2-7, with 13 bases fitting TRBD2. The CDR3 has 15 residues. Germline CDR1 is MNHNS and CDR2 is SASEGT. Trimming cost V 5 bases and J 5 bases; bases outside gene matches: 6. The CDR3 spells CASSPTSGGANEQYF. The CDR3 bases are TGTGCCAGCAGTCCTACTAGCGGGGGGGCCAACGAGCAGTACTTC.

The J gene is TRBJ2-1, the V gene TRBV5-1; 9 nucleotides align to TRBD1. V lost 0 bases and J lost 7; bases outside the gene matches: 8. CDR3 size: 16 residues. CDR1 and CDR2 (germline): SGHRS, YFSETQ. CDR3 nucleotides: TGCGCCAGCAGCTTGGCCACAGGGGGCGTCCGAAATGAGCAGTTCTTC. Protein: CASSLATGGVRNEQFF.

The rearrangement uses TRBV19 and TRBJ2-7; the D is unclear. Germline V gives CDR1 LNHDA, CDR2 SQIVND (reference sequence). This CDR3 is 14 amino acids long. V was pared by 4 bases and J by 7 bases, with 17 bases between. The CDR3, as DNA: TGTGCCAGTAGTACTCAACCCATTCACGAGGAGCAGTACTTC. Its protein product is CASSTQPIHEEQYF.

The CDR3 here is CASSLETGISPLHF. The CDR3 DNA sequence: TGTGCCAGCAGCTTAGAGACGGGAATTTCACCCCTCCACTTT. V usage is TRBV11-1 and J usage is TRBJ1-6; D is uncertain. There are 14 residues in the CDR3. In germline, CDR1 is SGHAT, CDR2 FQDESV (reference sequence). V was cut by 1 base and J by 9 bases, with 10 bases left in between.

The chain joins TRBV9 to TRBJ2-7; maybe TRBD1 (6 bases). Germline V gene lookup returns CDR1 SGDLS and CDR2 YYNGEE. The CDR3 runs 14 residues. Trimming removed 4 bases from V and 4 bases from J, with 15 bases in between. The CDR3 region is CASSTGQREYEQYF. The CDR3 DNA reads as TGTGCCAGCAGCACCGGACAGAGAGAATACGAGCAGTACTTC.

This clone was recorded a few times. The genes are TRBV3-1 (or the pseudogene TRBV3-2) and TRBJ2-7; D gene uncertain. The CDR3 loop spans 14 amino acids. V lost 4 bases and J lost 2, with 12 bases in between. CDR1 and CDR2 (germline): LGHDT, YNNKEL (reference sequence). In DNA, the CDR3 is TGTGCCAGCAGCCTTCCGGAGCGAGCCTACGAGCAGTACTTC. It is translated as CASSLPERAYEQYF.